The next 27 T cell receptor beta chains were all read from a single sample in a study of identical twins. One entry per CDR3 protein results from TCRdb running MiXCR on the 5' RACE reads. The top ten clones hold roughly 12% of a sample with about 430,000 distinct CDR3 sequences, approximately 17% of them seen once. The source material was naive T cells sorted from blood. These receptors originate from a man aged 45-60 years in good health.

This clonotype was seen many times. The chain uses TRBV5-1 and TRBJ1-5; D not resolved. CDR1 is SGHRS, CDR2 YFSETQ, per germline. The CDR3 is 15 amino acids. Trimming shortened V by 4 bases and J by 7 bases, and 18 bases separated the two germline ends. Here the CDR3 DNA reads TGCGCCAGCAGCCTCCTGGACGGCCCGGGGCAGCCCCAGCATTTT. Translating it yields CASSLLDGPGQPQHF.

This clonotype was seen more than once but under ten times. V and J are TRBV11-2 and TRBJ2-7; the D is unclear. This CDR3 is 16 amino acids long. Germline assignment: CDR1 SGHAT and CDR2 FQNNGV. With 5 bases removed from V and 7 bases from J, the gap between germline ends came to 24 bases. This chain's CDR3 is CASSTYLSVTGREQYF. In nucleotides, the CDR3 is TGTGCCAGCAGCACATATCTCTCGGTTACTGGAAGGGAGCAGTACTTC.

This clonotype has more than one count but fewer than ten. This rearrangement joins TRBV11-1 to TRBJ2-1, with D perhaps matching TRBD2 (7 bases). Germline V gene lookup returns CDR1 SGHAT and CDR2 FQDESV (reference sequence). The V and J ends lost 2 bases and 1 base respectively, with 21 bases between them. CDR3 length: 19 amino acids. CDR3 residues: CASSLPPRGGHRSYNEQFF. The CDR3 DNA reads as TGTGCCAGCAGCTTACCCCCTAGGGGGGGGCATCGTTCCTACAATGAGCAGTTCTTC.

J is TRBJ2-1 and V is TRBV20-1, with 11 nucleotides matching TRBD1. The V and J ends lost 6 bases and 10 bases, in that order; junction bases with no gene match: 11. Germline V gene sequence: CDR1 DFQATT, CDR2 SNEGSKA (reference sequence). CDR3 size: 14 residues. CDR3 loop: CSAPGQGALIEQFF. CDR3 bases: TGCAGTGCCCCCGGACAGGGGGCCCTAATAGAGCAGTTCTTC.

V and J are TRBV20-1 and TRBJ2-7, with 7 bases aligning to TRBD2. This CDR3 has 15 amino acids. Germline CDR1 and CDR2: DFQATT and SNEGSKA (reference sequence). V lost 4 bases to trimming and J lost 5 bases; unmatched junction nucleotides: 14. CDR3 loop: CSAIKRGAGRDEQYF. In DNA form, the CDR3 reads TGCAGTGCTATTAAAAGAGGCGCAGGGAGGGACGAGCAGTACTTC.

The CDR3 loop is CSALDAPGRDYEQYF. For the CDR3, the DNA is TGCAGCGCCCTAGATGCCCCAGGAAGGGACTACGAGCAGTACTTC. The chain employs TRBV29-1 and TRBJ2-7; D unresolved. There are 15 residues in the CDR3. The V gene's germline CDR1 is SQVTM and CDR2 ANQGSEA. Trimming stripped 7 bases from V and 3 bases from J, with 22 bases between.

In this sample, this clonotype turned up a few times. The chain employs TRBV4-3 and TRBJ2-1; possible D gene TRBD2, 7 bases. CDR1 and CDR2 (germline): LGHNA, YSLEER. Trimming took 3 bases from V and 10 from J, leaving 16 bases between them. This CDR3 has 14 residues. The CDR3 sequence: CASSQVRGAGEQFF. The CDR3, as DNA: TGCGCCAGCAGCCAGGTCCGGGGGGCGGGCGAGCAGTTCTTC.

This sequence joins TRBV7-9 and TRBJ2-1; 8 bases are shared with TRBD1. This CDR3 spans 15 amino acids. The V gene end was trimmed by 6 bases and the J gene end by 6 bases; junction bases not matched to a gene: 10. CDR1 is SEHNR, CDR2 FQNEAQ, per germline (reference sequence). CDR3 region: CASSPGDRLSNEQFF. CDR3 bases: TGTGCCAGCAGTCCGGGGGACAGGCTTAGCAATGAGCAGTTCTTC.

This sequence joins TRBV6-5 and TRBJ2-7; D remains unclear. CDR3 size: 15 residues. Per the germline V gene, CDR1 is MNHEY and CDR2 is SVGAGI. V was cut by 8 bases and J by 3 bases, with 20 bases left in between. In DNA, the CDR3 is TGTGCCAGCTTTAATCGTAGTTGGAGAAACTACGAGCAGTACTTC. Protein product: CASFNRSWRNYEQYF.

In this sample, this clonotype turned up a few times. The chain has TRBV4-2 and TRBJ2-7; TRBD1 matches 9 bases. Germline values: CDR1 LGHNA, CDR2 YNFKEQ. CDR3 length: 15 amino acids. V dropped 2 bases and J dropped 3; count of bases not matched to a gene: 5. The CDR3 DNA reads TGTGCCAGCAGCCAATGGGCGGGACAGGGCTACGAGCAGTACTTC. This translates into CASSQWAGQGYEQYF.

V is TRBV5-5 and J is TRBJ2-3; 9 bases are shared with TRBD2. Germline V gene lookup returns CDR1 SGHKS and CDR2 YYEKEE (reference sequence). After removal of 7 bases from V and 2 bases from J, the junction contained 8 bases not matched to a gene. This CDR3 contains 15 residues. CDR3 loop: CASFERGDPTDTQYF. CDR3 in DNA: TGTGCCAGCTTTGAGCGGGGGGACCCCACAGATACGCAGTATTTT.

This clonotype was detected many times. The chain employs TRBV5-1 and TRBJ2-1; D gene ambiguous. This CDR3 has 15 residues. CDR1 is SGHRS and CDR2 is YFSETQ in the germline V gene. Trimming took off 0 bases at V and 8 bases at J, with 15 bases between the two ends. The DNA of the CDR3 is TGCGCCAGCAGCTTGGGACACCAAATTGACTATGAGCAGTTCTTC. Translating it yields CASSLGHQIDYEQFF.

The chain employs TRBV29-1 and TRBJ2-5; D assignment may be TRBD1 or TRBD2 (5 bases each). Germline CDR1 and CDR2: SQVTM and ANQGSEA. This CDR3 is built from 13 residues. The V and J ends lost 3 bases and 5 bases respectively, with 13 bases between them. The CDR3 loop is CSVEVGDGETQYF. DNA of the CDR3: TGCAGCGTTGAGGTCGGGGACGGGGAGACCCAGTACTTC.

J is TRBJ1-2 and V is TRBV12-3 or TRBV12-4; a weak D match, TRBD1 (5 bases). Trimming pared 6 bases from V and 4 bases from J, leaving 18 bases between. This CDR3 contains 15 residues. DNA of the CDR3: TGTGCCAGCAGCGCTCACCAACAGGCTCCCTATGGCTACACCTTC. It is translated as CASSAHQQAPYGYTF.

The chain recombines TRBV29-1 with TRBJ2-3, with D possibly being TRBD2 (6 bases). Germline V CDR1 and CDR2: SQVTM, ANQGSEA. The CDR3 is 13 amino acids. V was clipped by 3 bases and J by 3 bases, with 10 bases between them. The CDR3 DNA follows: TGCAGCGTTGACCGGGGGAATACAGATACGCAGTATTTT. Amino acids: CSVDRGNTDTQYF.

This clonotype was counted ten times or more. The chain recombines TRBV27 with TRBJ2-7, with 8 nucleotides matching TRBD1. The junction had 3 bases not matched to a gene; V was cut back by 5 bases and J by 3 bases. This CDR3 has 13 residues. In germline, CDR1 is MNHEY, CDR2 SMNVEV (reference sequence). CDR3 sequence (DNA): TGTGCCAGCAGTGACAGGGGACACTACGAGCAGTACTTC. It is translated as CASSDRGHYEQYF.

This clonotype has a handful of counts. The chain is built from TRBV20-1 and TRBJ1-1; 7 nucleotides match TRBD1. This CDR3 has 13 residues. With 4 bases clipped from V and 1 base from J, the junction kept 3 bases outside the gene matches. CDR1 and CDR2 from the germline V gene are DFQATT and SNEGSKA (reference sequence). The CDR3 sequence is CSATRDRNTEAFF. The CDR3 DNA sequence: TGCAGTGCTACCCGGGACAGGAACACTGAAGCTTTCTTT.

In its sample, this clonotype was seen a few times. The V gene is TRBV10-2, the J gene TRBJ2-5, with 11 bases aligning to TRBD2. This CDR3 spans 16 amino acids. V gave up 7 bases and J gave up 2 bases; unmatched junction bases: 9. The V gene's germline CDR1 is WSHSY and CDR2 SAAADI. In nucleotides, the CDR3 is TGCGCCAGCAATGATGGGACTAGCGGATTGCAAGAGACCCAGTACTTC. This encodes CASNDGTSGLQETQYF.

This chain uses TRBV21-1 with TRBJ2-1; the tabulated D call, TRBD2, remains unverified against the DNA. TRBV21-1 is a documented pseudogene. This CDR3 comprises 13 residues. CDR3 region: CASEREGPVRQFF. For the CDR3, the DNA is TGTGCCAGCGAGCGGGAGGGCCCAGTCCGGCAGTTCTTC.

V gene TRBV7-2 combines with J gene TRBJ1-3; D is undetermined. The V end lost 2 bases, the J end lost 0 bases, and 8 bases lay between the germline ends. Germline V gene sequence: CDR1 SGHTA, CDR2 FQGNSA. The CDR3 contains 15 residues. The CDR3 is CASSLFGSSGNTIYF. The CDR3 DNA sequence: TGTGCCAGCAGCTTATTCGGGAGCTCTGGAAACACCATATATTTT.

There are many counts of this clonotype. This chain uses TRBV20-1 with TRBJ2-1, with 10 bases fitting TRBD2. J gave up 3 bases and V 3 bases, and 14 bases lay outside the gene matches. Germline V CDR1 and CDR2: DFQATT, SNEGSKA (reference sequence). The CDR3 loop spans 18 amino acids. Here the CDR3 DNA reads TGCAGTGCTAGGCCCCTCAGGGTAGCGGGGGGTCACTACAATGAGCAGTTCTTC. This encodes CSARPLRVAGGHYNEQFF.

This clonotype has just a few counts. The rearrangement uses TRBV28 and TRBJ2-7; D tentatively fits TRBD1 or TRBD2 (5 bases each). Germline V gene sequence: CDR1 MDHEN, CDR2 SYDVKM. CDR3 size: 14 residues. V gave up 3 bases and J gave up 6 bases, with 15 bases separating them. DNA of the CDR3: TGTGCCAGCAGTTTGCCCTCGCTGAGGGGCGAGCAGTACTTC. Amino acids: CASSLPSLRGEQYF.

The chain employs TRBV20-1 and TRBJ2-7; no clear D. The CDR3 contains 13 residues. V dropped 5 bases and J dropped 2 bases, with 13 bases sitting between them. CDR1 and CDR2 (germline): DFQATT, SNEGSKA (reference sequence). The CDR3 here is CSARVMPTYEQYF. The CDR3 coding sequence is TGCAGTGCTCGCGTAATGCCCACCTACGAGCAGTACTTC.

This clonotype occurred a few times. This chain links TRBV5-1 with TRBJ1-1; 12 nucleotides match TRBD1. The CDR3 has 16 amino acids. Germline V lookup: CDR1 SGHRS, CDR2 YFSETQ. V dropped 7 bases and J dropped 4; count of bases not matched to a gene: 11. CDR3 loop: CASFPGQGALGTEAFF. In DNA, the CDR3 is TGCGCCAGCTTCCCGGGACAGGGGGCGTTAGGCACTGAAGCTTTCTTT.

The CDR3 here is CASSLAAWNTGELFF. DNA for the CDR3: TGTGCCAGCAGCTTAGCGGCATGGAACACCGGGGAGCTGTTTTTT. This sequence joins TRBV7-2 and TRBJ2-2; no firm D call. V lost 0 bases and J lost 1, with 6 bases in between. CDR1 and CDR2 from the germline V gene are SGHTA and FQGNSA. The CDR3 consists of 15 residues.

This clonotype was found a few times. The CDR3 protein is CASSQGGQGVDTQYF. In nucleotides, the CDR3 is TGTGCCAGCAGCCAAGGGGGACAGGGAGTAGATACGCAGTATTTT. The V call is TRBV3-1, the J call TRBJ2-3; the match to TRBD1 covers 9 bases. V was clipped by 1 base and J by 5 bases; unmatched bases: 4. Germline values: CDR1 LGHDT, CDR2 YNNKEL (reference sequence). The CDR3 extends over 15 amino acids.

This clonotype was recorded many times. CDR3 protein: CASSPGTFYNEQFF. CDR3 DNA sequence: TGCGCCAGCAGCCCAGGGACATTCTACAATGAGCAGTTCTTC. This sequence joins TRBV5-1 and TRBJ2-1; tentatively, D is TRBD1 (6 bases). There are 14 residues in the CDR3. V was cut by 4 bases and J by 3 bases, with 11 bases left in between. CDR1 is SGHRS, CDR2 YFSETQ, per germline. The complete variable domain, with remaining parts taken from reference TRBV5-1 and TRBJ2-1, reads KAGVTQTPRYLIKTRGQQVTLSCSPISGHRSVSWYQQTPGQGLQFLFEYFSETQRNKGNFPGRFSGRQFSNSRSEMNVSTLELGDSALYLCASSPGTFYNEQFFGPGTRLTVL.